The rows below give T cell receptor beta chains drawn from one sample of a study of cytomegalovirus exposure and HLA in healthy donors. Method: immunoSEQ multiplex PCR; TCRdb's copy keeps in-frame clones and lacks some. The sample carries 110,000 or so clones, more than 60% recorded once. Sequenced sample: PBMCs. These receptors were taken from a male donor in good health and CMV-seronegative. CDR3s leave out the opening cysteine and the closing phenylalanine or tryptophan. Fields, in order: J gene, V gene, CDR3 protein.

J: TRBJ2-7; V: TRBV5-4; CDR3: ASSLPQVNSYEQY
J: TRBJ1-5; V: TRBV18; CDR3: ASSPGQGQPQH
J: TRBJ1-1; V: TRBV4-1; CDR3: ASSQAGLLNTEAF
J: TRBJ1-4; V: TRBV2; CDR3: ASSRDRVDEKLF
J: TRBJ2-7; V: TRBV11-3; CDR3: ASSLEVGGVHEQY
J: TRBJ2-2; V: TRBV5-6; CDR3: ASSFFVGGLYGELF
J: TRBJ2-7; V: TRBV11-3; CDR3: ASSSNQGYEQY
J: TRBJ1-1; V: TRBV15; CDR3: ATRGLNTEAF
J: TRBJ1-3; V: TRBV7-3; CDR3: ASSLSPPGTVSGNTIY
J: TRBJ2-5; V: TRBV18; CDR3: ASSPTSKETQY